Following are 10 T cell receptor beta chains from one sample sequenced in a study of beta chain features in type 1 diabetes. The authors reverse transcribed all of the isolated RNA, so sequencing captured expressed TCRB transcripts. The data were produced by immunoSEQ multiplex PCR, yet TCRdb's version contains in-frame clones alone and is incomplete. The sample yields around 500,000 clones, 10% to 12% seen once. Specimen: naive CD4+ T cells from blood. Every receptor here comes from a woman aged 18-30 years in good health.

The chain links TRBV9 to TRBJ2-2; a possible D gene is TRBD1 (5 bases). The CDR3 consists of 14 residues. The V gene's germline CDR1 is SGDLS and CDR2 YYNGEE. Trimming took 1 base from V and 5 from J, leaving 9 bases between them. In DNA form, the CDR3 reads TGTGCCAGCAGCGTACCTAAGGGGACCGGGGAGCTGTTTTTT. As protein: CASSVPKGTGELFF.

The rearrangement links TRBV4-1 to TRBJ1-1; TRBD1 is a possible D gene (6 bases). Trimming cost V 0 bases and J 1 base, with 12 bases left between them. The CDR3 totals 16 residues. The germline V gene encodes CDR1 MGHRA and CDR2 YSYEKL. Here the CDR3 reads CASSQDPGVRNTEAFF. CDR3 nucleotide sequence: TGCGCCAGCAGCCAAGATCCAGGGGTACGGAACACTGAAGCTTTCTTT.

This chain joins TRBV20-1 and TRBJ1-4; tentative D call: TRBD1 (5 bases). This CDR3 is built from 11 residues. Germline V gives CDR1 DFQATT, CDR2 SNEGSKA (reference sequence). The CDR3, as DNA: TGCAGCGCCCTAGGGGCAGAAAAACTGTTTTTT. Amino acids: CSALGAEKLFF.

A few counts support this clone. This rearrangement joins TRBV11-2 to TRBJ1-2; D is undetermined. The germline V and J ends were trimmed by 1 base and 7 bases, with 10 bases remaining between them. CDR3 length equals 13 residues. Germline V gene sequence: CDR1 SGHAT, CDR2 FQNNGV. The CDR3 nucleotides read TGTGCCAGCAGCTTAGGCTTCGGTGGTGGCTACACCTTC. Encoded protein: CASSLGFGGGYTF.

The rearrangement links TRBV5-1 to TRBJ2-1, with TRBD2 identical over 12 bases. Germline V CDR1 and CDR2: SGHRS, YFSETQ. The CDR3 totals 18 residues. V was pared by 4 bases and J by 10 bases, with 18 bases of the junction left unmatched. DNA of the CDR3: TGCGCCAGCAGCCACCGCAGAGGACTAGCGGGACGTGAACACGAGCAGTTCTTC. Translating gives CASSHRRGLAGREHEQFF.

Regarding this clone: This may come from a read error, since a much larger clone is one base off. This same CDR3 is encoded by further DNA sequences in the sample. The CDR3 region is CASSPQETQYF. The CDR3 DNA sequence: TGTGCCAGCAGCCCGCAAGAGACCCAGTACTTC. This sequence joins TRBV7-9 and TRBJ2-5; D remains ambiguous. The V end lost 5 bases, the J end lost 2 bases, and 3 bases lay between the germline ends. The germline CDR1 and CDR2 sequences are SEHNR and FQNEAQ (reference sequence). The CDR3 is 11 amino acids.

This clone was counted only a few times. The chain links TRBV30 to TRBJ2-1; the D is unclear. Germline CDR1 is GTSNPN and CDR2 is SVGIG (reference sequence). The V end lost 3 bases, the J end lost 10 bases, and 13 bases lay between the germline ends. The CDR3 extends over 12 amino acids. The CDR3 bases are TGTGCCTGGAGACCCTCTAAGGGCGAGCAGTTCTTC. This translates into CAWRPSKGEQFF.

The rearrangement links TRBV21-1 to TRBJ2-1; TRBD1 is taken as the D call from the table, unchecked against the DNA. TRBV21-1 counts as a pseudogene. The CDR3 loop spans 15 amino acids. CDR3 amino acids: CASRAGTGGFNEQFF. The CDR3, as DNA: TGTGCCAGCAGAGCCGGGACAGGGGGATTCAATGAGCAGTTCTTC.

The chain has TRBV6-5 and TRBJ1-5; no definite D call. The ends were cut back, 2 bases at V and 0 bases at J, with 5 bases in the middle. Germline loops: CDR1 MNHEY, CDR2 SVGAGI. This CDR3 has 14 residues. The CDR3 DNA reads TGTGCCAGCAGTTACAGTATTAGCAATCAGCCCCAGCATTTT. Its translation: CASSYSISNQPQHF.

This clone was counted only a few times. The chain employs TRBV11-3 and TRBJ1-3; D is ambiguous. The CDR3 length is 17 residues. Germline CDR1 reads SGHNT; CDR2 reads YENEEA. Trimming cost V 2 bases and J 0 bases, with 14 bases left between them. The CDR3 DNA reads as TGTGCCAGCAGCTTACCGTTTATAGCGAGCTCTGGAAACACCATATATTTT. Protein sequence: CASSLPFIASSGNTIYF.